The next 19 T cell receptor beta chains were all read from a single sample in a study of T cell responses to AZD1222 COVID-19 vaccine (dated by TCRdb to 2020 to 2023). The sample's time point label, decoded: about 28 days (+/-7) after the second vaccine dose. The protocol used for the library was the immunoSEQ multiplex PCR assay. Held by TCRdb, this immuneACCESS table contains in-frame sequences only and omits some clones. Under half of the omission traces to an unresolved V gene where checked; the cause of the rest is unknown. For this sample there are approximately 88,000 clones; roughly 89% appear just once. The ten top clones hold about 5% of the sample. The sequenced sample was peripheral blood, obtained 28 days after the second AZD1222 dose. The origin of the receptors is an adult who received the AZD1222 COVID-19 vaccine.

The V and J genes are TRBV30 and TRBJ2-5; no reliable D call. Germline assignment: CDR1 GTSNPN and CDR2 SVGIG (reference sequence). This CDR3 contains 12 residues. With 4 bases removed from V and 0 bases from J, the gap between germline ends came to 6 bases. The CDR3 loop is CAWTRYQETQYF. CDR3 sequence (DNA): TGTGCCTGGACAAGGTACCAAGAGACCCAGTACTTC.

The rearrangement uses TRBV24-1 and TRBJ2-1, with D perhaps TRBD1 (6 bases). This CDR3 is built from 12 residues. CDR1 and CDR2 (germline): KGHDR, SFDVKD. V was shortened by 4 bases and J by 8 bases, with 8 bases between the two germline ends. This CDR3 reads CATSDRGYEQFF. CDR3 nucleotide sequence: TGTGCCACCAGTGACAGGGGTTATGAGCAGTTCTTC.

The J gene is TRBJ2-2, the V gene TRBV3-1 (or the pseudogene TRBV3-2), with D possibly TRBD1 on 5 matching bases. V lost 4 bases, J lost 4 bases, and 10 bases lay in between. This CDR3 has 14 residues. Germline loops: CDR1 LGHDT, CDR2 YNNKEL (reference sequence). CDR3 sequence: CASSLVRATGELFF. CDR3 coding DNA: TGTGCCAGCAGCCTAGTCAGGGCCACCGGGGAGCTGTTTTTT.

The gene calls are TRBV29-1 and TRBJ1-5; unclear D gene. This CDR3 has 12 residues. The germline V gene encodes CDR1 SQVTM and CDR2 ANQGSEA. Trimming removed 4 bases at V and 4 bases at J, with 8 bases between. CDR3 amino acids: CSVAGSNQPQHF. In DNA form, the CDR3 reads TGCAGCGTTGCCGGTTCTAATCAGCCCCAGCATTTT.

The chain joins TRBV7-6 to TRBJ2-7; D is undetermined. Trimming took 0 bases from V and 2 from J, leaving 8 bases between them. The CDR3 is 14 residues long. CDR1 is SGHVS and CDR2 is FNYEAQ in the germline V gene. The DNA for the CDR3 is TGTGCCAGCAGCTTAGCGCCCGGACCCTACGAGCAGTACTTC. It translates to CASSLAPGPYEQYF.

The chain employs TRBV4-2 and TRBJ2-1; 8 nucleotides match TRBD2. The V segment lost 0 bases and the J segment 0 bases; nucleotides outside the gene matches: 4. The CDR3 spans 17 residues. Germline CDR1 and CDR2: LGHNA and YNFKEQ. CDR3 residues: CASSQEPGGSSYNEQFF. The CDR3 DNA follows: TGTGCCAGCAGCCAAGAACCGGGGGGGAGCTCCTACAATGAGCAGTTCTTC.

The CDR3 protein is CASSNTADNSNQPQHF. CDR3 bases: TGTGCCAGCAGCAACACAGCCGACAATAGCAATCAGCCCCAGCATTTT. The J gene is TRBJ1-5, the V gene TRBV2; D unclear. This CDR3 is 16 amino acids long. Germline CDR1 reads SNHLY; CDR2 reads FYNNEI. V lost 6 bases to trimming and J lost 0 bases, with 15 bases between them.

The rearrangement uses TRBV5-1 and TRBJ1-1; 8 nucleotides line up with TRBD1. V lost 1 base and J lost 2; bases outside the gene matches: 4. The CDR3 length is 15 residues. Germline V gene sequence: CDR1 SGHRS, CDR2 YFSETQ. CDR3 loop: CASSLTGGVNTEAFF. As DNA, the CDR3 is TGCGCCAGCAGCTTGACAGGGGGAGTAAACACTGAAGCTTTCTTT.

This sequence joins TRBV18 and TRBJ2-6; possible D gene TRBD1, 5 bases. V dropped 0 bases and J dropped 4 bases, with 10 bases sitting between them. The germline V gene encodes CDR1 KGHSH and CDR2 LQKENI. The CDR3 contains 16 residues. CDR3 amino acids: CASSPPAGFGANVLTF. The CDR3 DNA reads as TGTGCCAGCTCACCACCGGCAGGGTTCGGGGCCAACGTCCTGACTTTC.

This clone was found once. V and J are TRBV6-1 and TRBJ1-5; D possibly corresponds to TRBD1 (6 bases). V lost 2 bases, J lost 6 bases, and 11 bases lay in between. The germline V gene encodes CDR1 MNHNS and CDR2 SASEGT. The CDR3 is 14 residues long. CDR3: CASSENRVAQPQHF. CDR3 coding DNA: TGTGCCAGCAGTGAAAACAGGGTTGCTCAGCCCCAGCATTTT.

J is TRBJ1-5 and V is TRBV6-5; 8 bases are shared with TRBD1. From germline, CDR1 is MNHEY and CDR2 SVGAGI. V gave up 7 bases and J gave up 6 bases; unmatched junction bases: 11. The CDR3 totals 15 residues. The CDR3 protein is CASIPETGVLQPQHF. CDR3 bases: TGTGCCAGCATTCCGGAGACAGGGGTCCTTCAGCCCCAGCATTTT.

This clone was counted only a few times. The chain carries TRBV27 and TRBJ2-1; maybe TRBD1 (6 bases). The CDR3 is made up of 19 amino acids. V lost 0 bases, J lost 0 bases, and 18 bases lay in between. Germline assignment: CDR1 MNHEY and CDR2 SMNVEV (reference sequence). The CDR3 sequence: CASSLSERGFWGSYNEQFF. CDR3 coding DNA: TGTGCCAGCAGTTTATCGGAAAGGGGGTTCTGGGGCTCCTACAATGAGCAGTTCTTC.

This sequence joins TRBV6-5 and TRBJ2-7; 10 bases match TRBD1. Germline CDR1 is MNHEY and CDR2 is SVGAGI. The CDR3 sequence is 15 residues long. Trimming cost V 4 bases and J 2 bases; bases outside gene matches: 5. Written as DNA, the CDR3 is TGTGCCAGCAGTTTATCCGGGACAGGGGCCTACGAGCAGTACTTC. Protein sequence: CASSLSGTGAYEQYF.

This sequence joins TRBV5-1 and TRBJ1-2; D may be TRBD1 (5 bases). V was cut by 5 bases and J by 7 bases, with 21 bases left in between. The CDR3 extends over 15 amino acids. Germline CDR1 is SGHRS and CDR2 is YFSETQ. The CDR3 here is CASSLKGGGDTGYTF. For the CDR3, the DNA is TGCGCCAGCAGTTTAAAAGGTGGAGGGGATACTGGCTACACCTTC.

V gene TRBV19 combines with J gene TRBJ1-5, with 9 bases fitting TRBD1. Germline V gene sequence: CDR1 LNHDA, CDR2 SQIVND (reference sequence). The CDR3 consists of 16 residues. V was pared by 7 bases and J by 2 bases, with 9 bases of the junction left unmatched. DNA for the CDR3: TGTGCCAGTACCATTATGGGACAGGGTGGCAATCAGCCCCAGCATTTT. Protein: CASTIMGQGGNQPQHF.

This chain uses TRBV5-1 with TRBJ1-1, with unresolved D. The CDR3 loop spans 14 amino acids. Trimming cost V 0 bases and J 5 bases, with 11 bases left between them. Germline CDR1 is SGHRS and CDR2 is YFSETQ. This chain's CDR3 is CASSLATGRTEAFF. The CDR3 coding sequence is TGCGCCAGCAGCTTGGCCACCGGAAGGACTGAAGCTTTCTTT.

In the case of this clone: The sample has other DNA sequences that encode this CDR3 too. CDR3 sequence (DNA): TGTGCCAGCAGCTCCGACAGGAACACTGAAGCTTTCTTT. This encodes CASSSDRNTEAFF. The chain links TRBV7-3 to TRBJ1-1, with D perhaps matching TRBD1 (5 bases). CDR3 length: 13 residues. Germline-derived CDR1 and CDR2 are SGHTA and FQGTGA. Trimming cost V 4 bases and J 1 base, with 7 bases left between them.

The chain is built from TRBV19 and TRBJ1-3; no clear D gene. Trimming stripped 3 bases from V and 0 bases from J, with 9 bases between. CDR3 size: 15 residues. CDR1 is LNHDA and CDR2 is SQIVND in the germline V gene (reference sequence). The CDR3 protein is CASSIPPSSGNTIYF. The CDR3 region has the DNA TGTGCCAGTAGTATCCCCCCCAGCTCTGGAAACACCATATATTTT.

The chain links TRBV10-3 to TRBJ2-7; a possible D gene is TRBD2 (5 bases). The V end lost 5 bases, the J end lost 2 bases, and 10 bases lay between the germline ends. The CDR3 covers 13 residues. CDR1 is ENHRY, CDR2 SYGVKD, per germline. The CDR3 DNA reads as TGTGCCATCAGTCGGACTGACACCTACGAGCAGTACTTC. Translation: CAISRTDTYEQYF.